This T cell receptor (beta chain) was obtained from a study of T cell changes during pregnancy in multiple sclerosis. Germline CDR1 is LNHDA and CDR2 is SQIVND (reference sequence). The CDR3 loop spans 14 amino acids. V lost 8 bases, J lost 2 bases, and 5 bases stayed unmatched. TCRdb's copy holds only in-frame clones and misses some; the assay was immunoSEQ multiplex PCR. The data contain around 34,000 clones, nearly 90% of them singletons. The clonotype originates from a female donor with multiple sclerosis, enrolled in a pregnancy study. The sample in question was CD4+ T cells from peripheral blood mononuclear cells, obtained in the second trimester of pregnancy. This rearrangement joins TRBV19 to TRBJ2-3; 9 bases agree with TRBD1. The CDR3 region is CASVGTGFTDTQYF. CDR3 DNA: TGTGCCAGTGTTGGGACAGGGTTCACAGATACGCAGTATTTT.